The 15 T cell receptor beta chains below were found in one sample sequenced in a study of blood T cell repertoires in COVID-19 (dated by TCRdb to 2018 to 2020). Library construction relied on the immunoSEQ multiplex PCR assay. TCRdb mirrors the immuneACCESS table, restricted to in-frame sequences. Some clones are absent from its copies; in checked studies, under half trace to an unresolved V gene, and the reason for the others is unknown. This sample is represented by about 90,000 clones; about two thirds of them were singletons. Approximately 15% of the sample is taken by the ten largest. Sequencing input: peripheral blood. These receptors were collected from a woman of 80 years or more with acute or convalescent COVID-19.

The chain employs TRBV19 and TRBJ1-1; D remains unclear. Germline V lookup: CDR1 LNHDA, CDR2 SQIVND (reference sequence). CDR3 length: 15 amino acids. V lost 6 bases, J lost 0 bases, and 14 bases lay in between. The CDR3 loop reads CASRTRGNMNTEAFF. The CDR3 DNA follows: TGTGCCAGTAGGACCCGGGGAAATATGAACACTGAAGCTTTCTTT. Full variable domain (rest looked up from reference TRBV19 and TRBJ1-1): DGGITQSPKYLFRKEGQNVTLSCEQNLNHDAMYWYRQDPGQGLRLIYYSQIVNDFQKGDIAEGYSVSREKKESFPLTVTSAQKNPTAFYLCASRTRGNMNTEAFFGQGTRLTVV.

In its sample, this clone was seen once. J is TRBJ1-2 and V is TRBV28, with D perhaps TRBD1 (6 bases). Germline CDR1 reads MDHEN; CDR2 reads SYDVKM. There are 14 residues in the CDR3. V was clipped by 5 bases and J by 1 base, with 11 bases between them. The CDR3 here is CASSGTTYNYGYTF. CDR3 DNA sequence: TGTGCCAGCAGTGGGACAACCTATAACTATGGCTACACCTTC.

The chain combines TRBV28 with TRBJ2-3; 12 bases are shared with TRBD2. Looked up from germline, CDR1 is MDHEN and CDR2 is SYDVKM. This CDR3 region has 14 residues. Trimming took 4 bases from V and 4 from J; bases not matched to a gene: 0. The CDR3 sequence is CASSSSGGADTQYF. DNA for the CDR3: TGTGCCAGCAGTTCTAGCGGGGGGGCAGATACGCAGTATTTT.

V usage is TRBV11-2 and J usage is TRBJ2-7; perhaps TRBD2 as D (5 bases). The CDR3 spans 14 residues. Trimming pared 1 base from V and 4 bases from J, leaving 11 bases between. Per the germline V gene, CDR1 is SGHAT and CDR2 is FQNNGV. This CDR3 is CASSLAGMLYEQYF. For the CDR3, the DNA is TGTGCCAGCAGCTTAGCGGGGATGCTGTACGAGCAGTACTTC. The full variable domain, with the rest looked up from reference TRBV11-2 and TRBJ2-7, is EAGVAQSPRYKIIEKRQSVAFWCNPISGHATLYWYQQILGQGPKLLIQFQNNGVVDDSQLPKDRFSAERLKGVDSTLKIQPAKLEDSAVYLCASSLAGMLYEQYFGPGTRLTVT.

This chain connects TRBV4-2 to TRBJ2-1; D might be TRBD1 (5 bases). V lost 1 base and J lost 0, with 10 bases in between. The germline gives CDR1 LGHNA, CDR2 YNFKEQ. The CDR3 has 16 residues. The CDR3 region has the DNA TGTGCCAGCAGCCAAGGCAGGGTAAGCTCCTACAATGAGCAGTTCTTC. Protein sequence: CASSQGRVSSYNEQFF.

This CDR3 is CASSPPTGASEQYF. The CDR3 DNA reads TGTGCCAGCTCACCACCGACAGGGGCAAGCGAGCAGTACTTC. The chain recombines TRBV18 with TRBJ2-7, with 8 bases identical to TRBD1. The CDR3 is 14 residues long. From germline, CDR1 is KGHSH and CDR2 LQKENI. V shed 0 bases, J shed 6 bases, and the junction held 4 bases outside the gene matches. Looking up the rest from reference TRBV18 and TRBJ2-7 gives the full variable domain: NAGVMQNPRHLVRRRGQEARLRCSPMKGHSHVYWYRQLPEEGLKFMVYLQKENIIDESGMPKERFSAEFPKEGPSILRIQQVVRGDSAAYFCASSPPTGASEQYFGPGTRLTVT.

V usage is TRBV7-8 and J usage is TRBJ2-7; tentative D call: TRBD2 (5 bases). CDR1 is SGHVS, CDR2 FQNEAQ, per germline. The V and J ends lost 6 bases and 1 base respectively, with 7 bases between them. This CDR3 spans 12 amino acids. CDR3 protein: CASSGSSYEQYF. The CDR3 region has the DNA TGTGCCAGCAGTGGGAGTTCCTACGAGCAGTACTTC.

With respect to this clone: The identical CDR3 is also encoded by other nucleotide sequences in the sample. V is TRBV7-3 and J is TRBJ2-1, with TRBD2 as a possible D gene (5 bases). In germline, CDR1 is SGHTA, CDR2 FQGTGA. The CDR3 has 13 residues. Trimming removed 5 bases at V and 3 bases at J, with 8 bases between. CDR3 region: CASSPGGYNEQFF. In nucleotides, the CDR3 is TGTGCCAGCAGCCCCGGAGGCTACAATGAGCAGTTCTTC.

This clone has only one observation. The CDR3 sequence: CASSQIGGEPYEQYF. CDR3 DNA: TGTGCCAGCAGCCAGATCGGGGGAGAGCCCTACGAGCAGTACTTC. The chain couples TRBV5-6 to TRBJ2-7; a possible D gene is TRBD2 (6 bases). The CDR3 spans 15 residues. The V gene's germline CDR1 is SGHDT and CDR2 YYEEEE. The V and J ends lost 4 bases and 2 bases respectively, with 16 bases between them.

About this clone itself: Distinct nucleotide sequences in the sample also encode this CDR3. The CDR3 DNA sequence: TGCGCCAGCAGCTTCAGCGGGGCCAGCACAGATACGCAGTATTTT. As protein: CASSFSGASTDTQYF. This chain joins TRBV5-1 and TRBJ2-3, with 7 bases identical to TRBD2. Per germline, CDR1 SGHRS and CDR2 YFSETQ. V lost 2 bases to trimming and J lost 0 bases; unmatched junction nucleotides: 3. CDR3 length: 15 residues.

The chain has TRBV6-5 and TRBJ2-7, with 11 nucleotides matching TRBD2. The CDR3 has 16 residues. CDR1 is MNHEY and CDR2 is SVGAGI in the germline V gene. The J segment lost 3 bases and the V segment lost 0 bases, leaving 4 bases of the junction unmatched. The CDR3 region is CASSYSKTSGGYEQYF. The CDR3 DNA reads as TGTGCCAGCAGTTACTCGAAAACTAGCGGGGGCTACGAGCAGTACTTC.

The V and J genes are TRBV5-1 and TRBJ2-5, with TRBD1 as a possible D gene (6 bases). The V gene's germline CDR1 is SGHRS and CDR2 YFSETQ. V gave up 3 bases and J gave up 3 bases, with 18 bases separating them. The CDR3 has 16 amino acids. CDR3 protein: CASSSAQGTYEETQYF. The DNA for the CDR3 is TGCGCCAGCAGCTCGGCACAGGGAACGTATGAAGAGACCCAGTACTTC.

This rearrangement joins TRBV6-6 to TRBJ2-5; 8 bases map to TRBD2. The germline V gene has CDR1 MNHNY and CDR2 SVGAGI (reference sequence). V lost 2 bases and J lost 3; bases outside the gene matches: 5. This CDR3 region has 15 residues. In DNA, the CDR3 is TGTGCCAGCAGTTACGCAGCAGCGGGAGAAGAGACCCAGTACTTC. It is translated as CASSYAAAGEETQYF.

This clone is judged medium-sized. The chain carries TRBV11-2 and TRBJ1-2; D remains unclear. Trimming cost V 4 bases and J 8 bases, with 14 bases left between them. The CDR3 length is 13 residues. Germline V gene lookup returns CDR1 SGHAT and CDR2 FQNNGV. The CDR3 is CASSSNRPGGYTF. DNA for the CDR3: TGTGCCAGCAGCTCGAACCGTCCGGGAGGCTACACCTTC.

This clone was seen a handful of times. This rearrangement joins TRBV11-2 to TRBJ1-2; TRBD1 might be the D (6 bases). The CDR3 is made up of 12 amino acids. The germline CDR1 and CDR2 sequences are SGHAT and FQNNGV. Trimming shortened V by 6 bases and J by 5 bases, and 10 bases separated the two germline ends. The CDR3 nucleotides read TGTGCCAGCAGTGGACAGTCGTATGGCTACACCTTC. Protein product: CASSGQSYGYTF.